Listed below are T cell receptor beta chains from one sample, sequenced in a study of T cell changes during pregnancy in multiple sclerosis. The method was immunoSEQ multiplex PCR; TCRdb's version includes in-frame clones alone and lacks a portion of them. The table includes approximately 60,000 clones, 90% to 95% detected once. This material consisted of peripheral blood, taken before pregnancy. These receptors came from a female donor with multiple sclerosis, enrolled in a pregnancy study. Each CDR3 is given with its conserved first and last residue. A D gene is named only where the DNA matches it firmly. Only some rows state a clone size, as once, few, many or a class for expanded clones.

j_gene,abundance,len,v_gene,d_gene,CDR3nt,CDR3aa
TRBJ2-4,-,12,TRBV23-1,TRBD1,TGCGCCGGAGGGACAGGGAAAAACATTCAGTACTTC,CAGGTGKNIQYF
TRBJ1-5,-,15,TRBV7-2,-,TGTGCCAGCAGCCTCAGAGGGGGATCCTACCAGCCCCAGCATTTT,CASSLRGGSYQPQHF
TRBJ2-3,-,15,TRBV19,TRBD1,TGTGCCAGTAGTATAGCCAGGGGGAGCACAGATACGCAGTATTTT,CASSIARGSTDTQYF
TRBJ2-7,-,15,TRBV11-2,TRBD1,TGTGCCAGCAGAACATCCGGGACAGCGATCTACGAGCAGTACTTC,CASRTSGTAIYEQYF
TRBJ2-5,-,16,TRBV30,-,TGTGCCTGGAGTGTACGGAGGACGGCGGACCAAGAGACCCAGTACTTC,CAWSVRRTADQETQYF
TRBJ2-7,-,15,TRBV6-5,TRBD2,TGTGCCAGCAGCCCTTATGCTAGCGGGTCCTACGAGCAGTACTTC,CASSPYASGSYEQYF
TRBJ1-2,-,20,TRBV21-1,-,TGTGCCAGCAGCAAAGCAAAATTATTCCTAAGGGGAAAAGCTAACTATGGCTACACCTTC,CASSKAKLFLRGKANYGYTF
TRBJ2-2,few,14,TRBV5-1,TRBD1,TGCGCCAGCAGCGGCAGGGGGCCTGACGGGGAGCTGTTTTTT,CASSGRGPDGELFF
TRBJ2-3,-,16,TRBV19,TRBD2,TGTGCCAGTAGTGACCCTAGCGGGGGCACCTCCCGGACGCAGTATTTT,CASSDPSGGTSRTQYF
TRBJ1-1,-,12,TRBV30,TRBD1,TGTGCCTGGACCCAACAGGGGTTGAGGGCTTTCTTT,CAWTQQGLRAFF
TRBJ1-1,-,14,TRBV6-5,-,TGTGCCAGCAGCCTACCGGGACAGAACACTGAAGCTTTCTTT,CASSLPGQNTEAFF
TRBJ1-2,-,12,TRBV7-9,-,TGTGCCAGCAGCTCCCCGATGGAGGGCTACACCTTC,CASSSPMEGYTF
TRBJ2-1,-,16,TRBV7-2,-,TGTGCCAGCAGCCTACTATGGGGGGTAGACCCTAGTGAGCAGTTCTTC,CASSLLWGVDPSEQFF
TRBJ2-7,-,15,TRBV7-2,TRBD1,TGTGCCAGCAGCTTGGGACAGGGGGCCGCCTACGAGCAGTACTTC,CASSLGQGAAYEQYF
TRBJ1-1,-,13,TRBV11-2,TRBD1,TGTGCCAGCAGCCGGGACAGGAACACTGAAGCTTTCTTT,CASSRDRNTEAFF
TRBJ2-7,once,9,TRBV6-6,-,TGTGCCAGCAGCCGCGAGCAGTACTTC,CASSREQYF
TRBJ1-2,-,14,TRBV7-2,-,TGTGCCAGCAGCCCGGACAGTCAGGCGTATGGCTACACCTTC,CASSPDSQAYGYTF
TRBJ1-3,-,12,TRBV15,TRBD1,TGTGCCACCGGAGGGGGCGGAAACACCATATATTTT,CATGGGGNTIYF
TRBJ2-1,-,15,TRBV9,TRBD2,TGTGCCAGCAGCTCAGGGGCTAGCGGGGGACGGATGCAGTTCTTC,CASSSGASGGRMQFF
TRBJ2-1,-,15,TRBV6-4,-,TGTGCCAGCAGTCGGGGCGGGGTCTCCTACAATGAGCAGTTCTTC,CASSRGGVSYNEQFF
TRBJ1-2,-,13,TRBV19,-,TGTGCCAGTAGTATAACCTGGGGGCTTGGCTACACCTTC,CASSITWGLGYTF
TRBJ2-5,-,18,TRBV11-2,-,-,CASSFGPGQGASQETQYF
TRBJ1-1,once,14,TRBV30,-,TGTGCCTGGAGTGTATCACACGGGTTCAGTGAAGCTTTCTTT,CAWSVSHGFSEAFF
TRBJ1-1,-,13,TRBV18,-,TGTGCCAGCTCACCGCAAGAACAGACTGAAGCTTTCTTT,CASSPQEQTEAFF
TRBJ1-5,once,14,TRBV14,-,TGTGCCAGCAGCAGAGTTCATAGCAATCAGCCCCAGCATTTT,CASSRVHSNQPQHF
TRBJ1-5,-,14,TRBV7-9,-,TGTGCCAGCAGCCCGGGGGGCGGCAATCAGCCCCAGCATTTT,CASSPGGGNQPQHF
TRBJ2-5,-,11,TRBV20-1,-,TGCAGTGCTAGCCCCAGGGAGACCCAGTACTTC,CSASPRETQYF
TRBJ2-5,-,15,TRBV5-1,-,TGCGCCAGCAGCTTGGTCCCCGACAGTCAAGAGACCCAGTACTTC,CASSLVPDSQETQYF
TRBJ1-1,-,15,TRBV2,TRBD1,TGTGCCAGCACAGGAGGTTCAGGGGGGATCACTGAAGCTTTCTTT,CASTGGSGGITEAFF
TRBJ2-5,-,14,TRBV5-4,-,TGTGCCAGCAGCCGGACCCAGGGGATTGAGACCCAGTACTTC,CASSRTQGIETQYF
TRBJ1-4,-,18,TRBV11-2,TRBD1,TGTGCCAGCAGCTTAGATTTGGCGGGGACAGCAACTAATGAAAAACTGTTTTTT,CASSLDLAGTATNEKLFF
TRBJ2-7,-,14,TRBV9,TRBD2,TGTGCCAGCAGCGCCCAGGGACTAGCGGACGAGCAGTACTTC,CASSAQGLADEQYF
TRBJ1-2,-,16,TRBV6-4,TRBD1,TGTGCCAGCAGTGTTTTTCCTACTCAGGGGGCTGATGGCTACACCTTC,CASSVFPTQGADGYTF
TRBJ2-5,-,15,TRBV5-1,TRBD1,TGCGCCAGCAGTCCGACAGGGGGACCCGAAGAGACCCAGTACTTC,CASSPTGGPEETQYF
TRBJ2-5,-,15,TRBV28,TRBD1,TGTGCCAGCAGGCAGGGGGATGAGGGCCAAGAGACCCAGTACTTC,CASRQGDEGQETQYF
TRBJ2-7,-,15,TRBV6-4,TRBD1,TGTGCCAGCAGTGAAGACGGGACAGGACCCTACGAGCAGTACTTC,CASSEDGTGPYEQYF
TRBJ2-3,-,15,TRBV5-8,-,TGTGCCAGCAGCTTAGGGGTGGTAAGCACAGATACGCAGTATTTT,CASSLGVVSTDTQYF
TRBJ2-3,-,16,TRBV4-3,TRBD1,TGCGCCAGCAGCCAAACCCTGGGGACAGGGACAGATACGCAGTATTTT,CASSQTLGTGTDTQYF
TRBJ2-3,-,15,TRBV9,-,TGTGCCAGCAGCGCCACTACTAGGGGGACGGATACGCAGTATTTT,CASSATTRGTDTQYF
TRBJ1-6,-,15,TRBV2,TRBD1,TGTGCCAGCAGCAGGTCGGACAGGGGTAATTCACCCCTCCACTTT,CASSRSDRGNSPLHF
TRBJ2-3,-,15,TRBV11-3,TRBD2,TGTGCCAGCAGCTATAGCGGGGGGGCCGGAGATACGCAGTATTTT,CASSYSGGAGDTQYF
TRBJ1-4,-,18,TRBV14,TRBD1,TGTGCCAGCAGCCAGGCTGGACAGGGGGCGCCCACTGGTGAAAAACTGTTTTTT,CASSQAGQGAPTGEKLFF
TRBJ2-3,-,16,TRBV15,-,TGTGCCACCAGCAGAGGGGTGAAGGGGCGGTTGGATACGCAGTATTTT,CATSRGVKGRLDTQYF
TRBJ2-2,few,16,TRBV27,TRBD1,TGTGCCAGCAGTCGCCGACAGGGGGCGAACACCGGGGAGCTGTTTTTT,CASSRRQGANTGELFF
TRBJ1-1,few,13,TRBV5-4,TRBD1,TGTGCCAGCAGTCGGACAGGGGGCACTGAAGCTTTCTTT,CASSRTGGTEAFF
TRBJ2-1,once,16,TRBV4-3,TRBD1,TGCGCCAGCAGCCAAGACGGACAGGGCCCTTACAATGAGCAGTTCTTC,CASSQDGQGPYNEQFF
TRBJ2-7,-,13,TRBV9,-,TGTGCCAGCAGCGTAGAGGCTCGCGGCGAGCAGTACTTC,CASSVEARGEQYF
TRBJ1-5,-,14,TRBV7-8,TRBD1,TGTGCCAGCAGCCCCCGGACAGGCGATCAGCCCCAGCATTTT,CASSPRTGDQPQHF
TRBJ1-2,-,13,TRBV23-1,-,TGCGCCAGCAGGCTAAGTGGAGACTATGGCTACACCTTC,CASRLSGDYGYTF
TRBJ2-7,-,14,TRBV7-9,TRBD1,TGTGCCAGCAGCCAGGGACAGGGGTACTACGAGCAGTACTTC,CASSQGQGYYEQYF
TRBJ1-2,few,12,TRBV6-1,-,TGTGCCAGCAGTCCCCGGGGAATGGGCTACACCTTC,CASSPRGMGYTF
TRBJ1-1,-,14,TRBV6-5,TRBD1,TGTGCCAGCAGTTTAAACAGGGGGAACACTGAAGCTTTCTTT,CASSLNRGNTEAFF
TRBJ2-3,-,14,TRBV7-2,-,TGTGCCAGCAGCCAATCCCCCGGGACTCGAACGCAGTATTTT,CASSQSPGTRTQYF
TRBJ2-1,-,14,TRBV9,-,TGTGCCAGCAGCTCTGGACAGCCCCAAAATGAGCAGTTCTTC,CASSSGQPQNEQFF
TRBJ1-3,-,15,TRBV4-2,-,TGTGCCAGCAGCCAAACAGGGAGCTCTGGAAACACCATATATTTT,CASSQTGSSGNTIYF
TRBJ2-3,once,13,TRBV7-2,-,TGTGCCAGCAGCCTGCGATGGGCGGGGACGCAGTATTTT,CASSLRWAGTQYF
TRBJ2-7,-,14,TRBV2,-,TGTGCCAGCAGTGGGCGGCAGTATTCCTACGGGCAGTACTTC,CASSGRQYSYGQYF
TRBJ1-1,-,15,TRBV11-3,-,TGTGCCAGCAGCTTAGGAACCGGGGAGAACACTGAAGCTTTCTTT,CASSLGTGENTEAFF
TRBJ1-2,-,16,TRBV14,TRBD1,TGTGCCAGCAGCCACTTTTCAGGGGGACCTAACTATGGCTACACCTTC,CASSHFSGGPNYGYTF
TRBJ1-6,-,16,TRBV15,-,TGTGCCACCAGCAGAGGAAGTGGCAGTTATAATTCACCCCTCCACTTT,CATSRGSGSYNSPLHF